A selection of T cell receptor beta chains follows, all from one sample in a study of response to subunit inactivated influenza vaccine. A single record per CDR3 protein comes from TCRdb applying MiXCR to the RT-PCR reads. Of approximately 730,000 distinct CDR3 sequences listed, about 15% are singletons. Sequencing was performed on PBMCs from blood, taken 14 days before vaccination. The receptors derive from a man aged 45-65 years who received an inactivated influenza vaccine. Each CDR3 is given with its conserved first and last residue. A D gene is named only where the DNA matches it firmly. Clone size is not always given. Where it is, it says once, few, many or a class for expanded clones.

D	V	J	size	DNA	CDR3
.	TRBV6-5	TRBJ1-2	.	TGTGCCAGCAGTTCACACCCCACCTCAGGTGGCGGCTACACCTTC	CASSSHPTSGGGYTF
TRBD1	TRBV7-7	TRBJ2-3	few	TGTGCTAGCAGCCCCTGGACAGGAACCGGCACAGATACGCAGTATTTT	CASSPWTGTGTDTQYF
.	TRBV20-1	TRBJ2-4	.	TGCAGTGCTGTCCCACCTAGGGAAGGGTTCATTCAGTACTTC	CSAVPPREGFIQYF
.	TRBV9	TRBJ2-1	few	TGTGCCAGCAGCGTAGCCCCCGGAAATGAGCAGTTCTTC	CASSVAPGNEQFF
.	TRBV28	TRBJ1-1	many	TGTGCCAGCAGTTCTCCTCGGGTGGGTAGCACTGAAGCTTTCTTT	CASSSPRVGSTEAFF
TRBD1	TRBV5-1	TRBJ1-4	.	TGCGCCAGCAGCGTCACCGCGGGACAGGGTAATGAAAAACTGTTTTTT	CASSVTAGQGNEKLFF
.	TRBV27	TRBJ2-1	few	TGTGCCAGCAGTACGACTCGAACACCCTACAATGAGCAGTTCTTC	CASSTTRTPYNEQFF
TRBD1	TRBV5-6	TRBJ1-2	.	TGTGCCAGCAGCTCCATTGGACAGGCAAACTATGGCTACACCTTC	CASSSIGQANYGYTF
TRBD1	TRBV4-3	TRBJ2-1	many	TGCGCCAGCAGCCAAGATTGGGACAGGGTCTACAATGAGCAGTTCTTC	CASSQDWDRVYNEQFF
TRBD1	TRBV7-8	TRBJ2-1	few	TGTGCCAGCAGCTTATTGGACAGGTACAATGAGCAGTTCTTC	CASSLLDRYNEQFF
.	TRBV15	TRBJ2-7	.	TGTGCCACCAGCAGAGATGAGTTACTCGAGCAGTACTTC	CATSRDELLEQYF
.	TRBV7-2	TRBJ1-5	.	TGTGCCAGCAACATTACAGATAGCAATCAGCCCCAGCATTTT	CASNITDSNQPQHF
.	TRBV28	TRBJ2-7	many	TGTGCCAGCAGTTTCACGGCCAGCTCCTACGAGCAGTACTTC	CASSFTASSYEQYF
TRBD1	TRBV5-5	TRBJ1-4	.	TGTCCCAGGTCGGGCAGGGGGCAGACTACTGAAAAACTGTTTTTT	CPRSGRGQTTEKLFF
TRBD2	TRBV7-2	TRBJ2-3	.	TGTGCCAGCAGCTTAGATCCTAGCGGGAGGGCCTATCAGTATTTT	CASSLDPSGRAYQYF
.	TRBV19	TRBJ1-1	.	TGTGCCAGTAGTATCGGAGGGCAGGGGATCAGTGAAGCTTTCTTT	CASSIGGQGISEAFF
.	TRBV24-1	TRBJ2-1	few	TGTGCCACCAGTGTCCCAGGATACAATGAGCAGTTCTTC	CATSVPGYNEQFF
.	TRBV29-1	TRBJ2-3	few	TGCAGCGTTGAGACCAGGTTTACAGATACGCAGTATTTT	CSVETRFTDTQYF
TRBD1	TRBV27	TRBJ1-4	few	TGTGCCAGCAGGACAGGGTGGGAAAAACTGTTTTTT	CASRTGWEKLFF
.	TRBV7-7	TRBJ2-1	.	TGTGCTAGCAGCTCAGGACCCCTGTCGTCCAATGAGCAGTTCTTC	CASSSGPLSSNEQFF
TRBD2	TRBV4-1	TRBJ2-5	few	TGCGCCAGCAGCCAAGATCCACTAGCGGGAGTAAAGACCCAGTACTTC	CASSQDPLAGVKTQYF
TRBD2	TRBV27	TRBJ2-7	few	TGTGCCAGCAGTTTACAGGGACTAACCTACGAGCAGTACTTC	CASSLQGLTYEQYF
.	TRBV20-1	TRBJ2-7	many	TGCAGTGCTAGAGTTCCTGCCACCTACGAGCAGTACTTC	CSARVPATYEQYF
.	TRBV12-3/TRBV12-4	TRBJ1-5	.	TGTGCCAGCAGTTTAACGGCAGGGGCTAGCAATCAGCCCCAGCATTTT	CASSLTAGASNQPQHF
.	TRBV7-2	TRBJ2-5	.	TGTGCCAGCAGCTTAGGGGCAGGTATAGAGACCCAGTACTTC	CASSLGAGIETQYF
.	TRBV5-1	TRBJ2-3	.	TGCGCCAGCAGCTTGGCCGACTCGAGAGATACGCAGTATTTT	CASSLADSRDTQYF
.	TRBV3-1	TRBJ2-3	many	TGTGCCAGCAGCCATCTAGCATGGTTGGGAAGCACAGATACGCAGTATTTT	CASSHLAWLGSTDTQYF
.	TRBV5-6	TRBJ2-3	few	TGTGCCAGCAGCTTGCGGTTCGGCGGGTACACAGATACGCAGTATTTT	CASSLRFGGYTDTQYF
TRBD1	TRBV20-1	TRBJ2-7	.	TGCAGTGCTAGAGGGGACAGGGCCCTTTACGAGCAGTACTTC	CSARGDRALYEQYF
.	TRBV29-1	TRBJ1-5	few	TGCAGCGTTGACCAGGGCGATCAGCCCCAGCATTTT	CSVDQGDQPQHF
.	TRBV5-4	TRBJ2-2	few	TGTGCCAGCAGCTTGTTTACAGGGAACACCGGGGAGCTGTTTTTT	CASSLFTGNTGELFF
TRBD1	TRBV15	TRBJ1-2	few	TGTGCCACCAGCAGAGATCTTGTAGGGGGCAATGGCTACACCTTC	CATSRDLVGGNGYTF
.	TRBV5-1	TRBJ2-3	few	TGCGCCAGCAGCTCGGAGCCCCCCCCGGGGAACACAGATACGCAGTATTTT	CASSSEPPPGNTDTQYF
.	TRBV14	TRBJ2-1	.	TGTGCCAGCAGCCTATTCTCCTACAATGAGCAGTTCTTC	CASSLFSYNEQFF
TRBD2	TRBV7-2	TRBJ2-7	.	TGTGCCAGCAGCTTAGGATTGAGCGGACTAGGACCAGACGAGCAGTACTTC	CASSLGLSGLGPDEQYF
.	TRBV20-1	TRBJ2-1	.	TGCAGTGCTTGGCGGGGCCATGAGCAGTTCTTC	CSAWRGHEQFF
TRBD1	TRBV12-3/TRBV12-4	TRBJ1-6	.	TGTGCCAGCAGTCCAACAGGGGGCGGAAATTCACCCCTCCACTTT	CASSPTGGGNSPLHF
TRBD1	TRBV4-3	TRBJ2-4	few	TGCGCCAGCAGCCAGGACTGGACAGGGGCAGCCAAAAACATTCAGTACTTC	CASSQDWTGAAKNIQYF
TRBD1	TRBV5-4	TRBJ2-1	.	TGTGCCAGCAGCTTCCGGGACAGGGCAAAGGAGCAGTTCTTC	CASSFRDRAKEQFF
.	TRBV28	TRBJ2-7	.	TGTGCCAGCAGAACCCACGGGGTGAGCTCCTACGAGCAGTACTTC	CASRTHGVSSYEQYF
.	TRBV24-1	TRBJ2-6	.	TGTGCCACCAGTCCGGGGGCTGGGGCCAACGTCCTGACTTTC	CATSPGAGANVLTF
.	TRBV18	TRBJ2-5	.	TGTGCCAGCTCACAAACAGGGAGAAAAGAGACCCAGTACTTC	CASSQTGRKETQYF
.	TRBV7-9	TRBJ1-2	.	TGTGCCAGCAGCTTAGAAACCCTTGGTGGCTACACCTTC	CASSLETLGGYTF
.	TRBV28	TRBJ1-1	.	TGTGCCAGCAGTTTTCTCGCCACTGAAGCTTTCTTT	CASSFLATEAFF
.	TRBV12-3/TRBV12-4	TRBJ2-1	.	TGTGCCAGCAGTTTAATAGGGAGGGAGCAGTTCTTC	CASSLIGREQFF
.	TRBV5-1	TRBJ1-4	many	TGCGCCAGCAGCTTATCGCCGCGCGGACGGGACGGAAATGCAACTAATGAAAAACTGTTTTTT	CASSLSPRGRDGNATNEKLFF
.	TRBV20-1	TRBJ2-5	few	TGCAGTGCTAGGCCCGTGGGGAGATTGGAGACCCAGTACTTC	CSARPVGRLETQYF
TRBD2	TRBV7-2	TRBJ2-4	few	TGTGCCAGCAGCACTCTAGCGGGGCTGTCCTCAAACATTCAGTACTTC	CASSTLAGLSSNIQYF
.	TRBV7-9	TRBJ2-1	many	TGTGCCAGCAGCCCCAGTTTGGGGGGAGTAAATGAGCAGTTCTTC	CASSPSLGGVNEQFF
.	TRBV9	TRBJ1-1	few	TGTGCCAGCAGCGTAGCTCCTGGCACTGAAGCTTTCTTT	CASSVAPGTEAFF
TRBD1	TRBV7-9	TRBJ1-1	few	TGTGCCAGCAGCTTCGTCCCGGGACAGGGCATGAACACTGAAGCTTTCTTT	CASSFVPGQGMNTEAFF
.	TRBV2	TRBJ2-2	many	TGTGCCAGCAACCAGGGCGCCGGGGAGCTGTTTTTT	CASNQGAGELFF
TRBD1	TRBV6-2/TRBV6-3	TRBJ2-1	few	TGTGCCAGCAAGAGGACAGGGTGGGACAATGAGCAGTTCTTC	CASKRTGWDNEQFF
.	TRBV28	TRBJ2-7	.	TGTGCCAGCAGTTTCACCTCGGGACCGCTCTACGAGCAGTACTTC	CASSFTSGPLYEQYF
.	TRBV5-1	TRBJ1-6	.	TGCGCCAGCAGCCCGGACAGTAATTCACCCCTCCACTTT	CASSPDSNSPLHF
.	TRBV12-3/TRBV12-4	TRBJ1-4	many	TGTGCCAGCAGTTTACCGGGACGAGGGGATGAAAAACTGTTTTTT	CASSLPGRGDEKLFF
.	TRBV12-3/TRBV12-4	TRBJ2-7	few	TGTGCCAGCAGTCCCCCCCCTTTGCTTTACGAGCAGTACTTC	CASSPPPLLYEQYF
.	TRBV7-9	TRBJ2-1	.	TGTGCCAGCAGCTTACCGGCTAGCTCCCCTAAGCAGTTCTTC	CASSLPASSPKQFF
TRBD1	TRBV20-1	TRBJ2-1	.	TGCAGTGCTAGAGGGACAGGCAGTACCTACAATGAGCAGTTCTTC	CSARGTGSTYNEQFF
.	TRBV6-1	TRBJ2-2	.	TGTGCCATCAGCCTTCTGGCGGGGGCGGCGGGCGGGGAGCTGTTTTTT	CAISLLAGAAGGELFF